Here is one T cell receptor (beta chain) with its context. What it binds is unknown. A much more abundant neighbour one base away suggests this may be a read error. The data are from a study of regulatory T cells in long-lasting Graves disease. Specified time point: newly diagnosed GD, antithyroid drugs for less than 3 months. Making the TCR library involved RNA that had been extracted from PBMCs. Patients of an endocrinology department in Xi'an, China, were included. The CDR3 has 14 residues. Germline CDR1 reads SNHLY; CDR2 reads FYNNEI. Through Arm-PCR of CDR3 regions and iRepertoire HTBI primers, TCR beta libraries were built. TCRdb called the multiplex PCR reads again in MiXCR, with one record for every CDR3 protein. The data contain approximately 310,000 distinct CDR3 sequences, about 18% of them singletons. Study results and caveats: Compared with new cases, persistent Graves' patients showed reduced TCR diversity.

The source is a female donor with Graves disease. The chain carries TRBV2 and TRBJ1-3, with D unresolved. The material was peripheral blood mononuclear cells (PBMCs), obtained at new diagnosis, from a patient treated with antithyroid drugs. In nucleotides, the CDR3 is TGTGCCAGCAACGAAGACCGGCGGGTAAACATCATATATTTT. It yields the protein CASNEDRRVNIIYF.